This is a list of T cell receptor beta chains from one sample in a study of OX40 agonist ivuxolimab in advanced cancers. TCRdb's copy holds only in-frame clones and misses some; the assay was immunoSEQ multiplex PCR. This table holds more than 50,000 clones, 94% found once. The sample was CD4+ or CD8+ T cells sorted from blood, taken in a trial of the OX40 agonist ivuxolimab. Every receptor here comes from an adult with an advanced solid tumor such as melanoma, head and neck, liver or kidney cancer. The CDR3 runs from the conserved cysteine through the conserved F or W. A D gene is named only where the DNA matches it firmly. Size tells how often a clone was seen (once, few, many) or the class of an expanded clone, and some rows leave it out.

TGTGCCAGCAGCTCCCTGGGGGCGACAGATACGCAGTATTTT,CASSSLGATDTQYF,TRBJ2-3,.,TRBV7-3,.
TGTGCTAGTGGTTTGGGCACTGAAGCTTTCTTT,CASGLGTEAFF,TRBJ1-1,.,TRBV12-5,.
TGTGCCAGCAGCGTAGGAATAGGACTAGCGGCTTCTGATGAGCAGTTCTTC,CASSVGIGLAASDEQFF,TRBJ2-1,.,TRBV9,TRBD2
TGTGCCAGCAGCTCCGGACACAATGAGCAGTTCTTC,CASSSGHNEQFF,TRBJ2-1,few,TRBV27,.
TGTGCCAGCAGGGACGGGAGTAGCTACGAGCAGTACTTC,CASRDGSSYEQYF,TRBJ2-7,.,TRBV5-4,.
TGTGCCAGCAGTCCTCCGGGACAGGGGAACGAGCAGTACTTC,CASSPPGQGNEQYF,TRBJ2-7,.,TRBV6-5,TRBD1
TGTGCCAGCAGCAGGGGGACTATCGAGCAGTACTTC,CASSRGTIEQYF,TRBJ2-7,.,TRBV7-9,.
TGTGCCAGCAGCGCGGATCTTGAGACCCAGTACTTC,CASSADLETQYF,TRBJ2-5,.,TRBV7-6,.
TGTGCCAGCAGTTACGACGGGAGCTCCTACAATGAGCAGTTCTTC,CASSYDGSSYNEQFF,TRBJ2-1,.,TRBV6-5,.
TGTGCCAGCAGCGGACCCTGGACAGGGGGCTCGGCCGAGCAGTACTTC,CASSGPWTGGSAEQYF,TRBJ2-7,.,TRBV13,TRBD1
TGTGCCAGCACCCGGGTCCACTCTACTTTAGCAACTAATGAAAAACTGTTTTTT,CASTRVHSTLATNEKLFF,TRBJ1-4,.,TRBV2,.
TGTGCCAGCAGCCCCTCCGGCGGGGGCGACTTTGAAGCTTTCTTT,CASSPSGGGDFEAFF,TRBJ1-1,.,TRBV4-2,.
TGTGCCAGCAGCGTAGGGGATTGGGGGTCTCAGCCCCAGCATTTT,CASSVGDWGSQPQHF,TRBJ1-5,.,TRBV9,.
TGTGCCAGCAGTCCGACCTGGACTAGCGGGTGGAATGAGCAGTTCTTC,CASSPTWTSGWNEQFF,TRBJ2-1,.,TRBV14,TRBD2
TGTGCCAGCAGTGAAGCCGCGGAGGTACAAGAGACCCAGTACTTC,CASSEAAEVQETQYF,TRBJ2-5,.,TRBV2,.
TGTGCCAGCAGCTCCGGACTAGCGGGACCCGCCTACAATGAGCAGTTCTTC,CASSSGLAGPAYNEQFF,TRBJ2-1,.,TRBV7-9,TRBD2
TGTGCCAGCAGCCGTCTCGGCGCGCCTTCTTACAATGAGCAGTTCTTC,CASSRLGAPSYNEQFF,TRBJ2-1,.,TRBV7-6,.
TGTGCCAGCAGCCTCGACCTCATCTACGAGCAGTACTTC,CASSLDLIYEQYF,TRBJ2-7,.,TRBV28,.
TGTGCCAGCAGCGGACAGGGGCGCCATTTCGGCTACACCTTC,CASSGQGRHFGYTF,TRBJ1-2,.,TRBV9,TRBD1
TGTGCCAGCAGCGAGGGGACTAGCGACAATGAGCAGTTCTTC,CASSEGTSDNEQFF,TRBJ2-1,.,TRBV9,TRBD2
TGTGCCAGCAGCACCGGACTAGCGGGAGTCGGTTACTTC,CASSTGLAGVGYF,TRBJ2-7,.,TRBV13,TRBD2
TGTGCCAGCAGAGGGGGGACAGGGGGATTCGAGCAGTACTTC,CASRGGTGGFEQYF,TRBJ2-7,.,TRBV27,TRBD1
TGTGCCAGCAGTTGGGGATCTGGCACAGATACGCAGTATTTT,CASSWGSGTDTQYF,TRBJ2-3,.,TRBV27,.
TGTGCCAGCAGCCAAGGACAGGGGAGGGAGACCCAGTACTTC,CASSQGQGRETQYF,TRBJ2-5,few,TRBV27,TRBD1
TGTGCCAGCAGCTCGGACCGCACAGATACGCAGTATTTT,CASSSDRTDTQYF,TRBJ2-3,.,TRBV7-3,.
TGTGCCAGCAGCCCGGGGTTGGGCACAGATACGCAGTATTTT,CASSPGLGTDTQYF,TRBJ2-3,.,TRBV7-9,.
TGCAGCGTTAGGGCAGGGTACACAGATACGCAGTATTTT,CSVRAGYTDTQYF,TRBJ2-3,.,TRBV29-1,.
TGTGCCAGCAGTTACTCGATCGTTCCCGGGTGGCCCCAGCATTTT,CASSYSIVPGWPQHF,TRBJ1-5,.,TRBV6-6,.
TGTGCCAGTAATGGGGGTTTTCAAGAGACCCAGTACTTC,CASNGGFQETQYF,TRBJ2-5,.,TRBV19,.
TGTGCCAGTAGTATCAAGGATCCTCGTAGACGAGGCTACACCTTC,CASSIKDPRRRGYTF,TRBJ1-2,.,TRBV19,.
TGTGCCAGCAGCCCGGGACAGGCAACTACGAACACCGGGGAGCTGTTTTTT,CASSPGQATTNTGELFF,TRBJ2-2,.,TRBV27,TRBD1
TGTGCCAGCAGCCAAGACCCGGGAGTCTACAATGAGCAGTTCTTC,CASSQDPGVYNEQFF,TRBJ2-1,.,TRBV4-2,.
TGTGCCAGCAGTTCCGGGGGGGTGGATGGCTACACCTTC,CASSSGGVDGYTF,TRBJ1-2,.,TRBV27,.
TGTGCCAGCAGTTTACAAGCTGGCTATGGCTACACCTTC,CASSLQAGYGYTF,TRBJ1-2,.,TRBV6-5,.
TGCAGCGTTGAAGACGGACGGCCTAACACTGAAGCTTTCTTT,CSVEDGRPNTEAFF,TRBJ1-1,.,TRBV29-1,.
TGTGCCAGCAGTTTGGGGAATGAGAATGAGCAGTTCTTC,CASSLGNENEQFF,TRBJ2-1,.,TRBV28,.
TGTGCCAGCAGCGAACCACCGGGACTAGCGGCCTACGAGCAGTACTTC,CASSEPPGLAAYEQYF,TRBJ2-7,.,TRBV11-3,TRBD2
TGTGCCAGCAGCGTAGAGGGACTAGGTTCCCAAGAGACCCAGTACTTC,CASSVEGLGSQETQYF,TRBJ2-5,.,TRBV9,TRBD2
TGTGCCAGCAGCTTCGGAGGCACCGGGGAGCTGTTTTTT,CASSFGGTGELFF,TRBJ2-2,.,TRBV7-3,.
TGCGCCAGCAGCTTGACGAGCGGGAGACATTCCTACAATGAGCAGTTCTTC,CASSLTSGRHSYNEQFF,TRBJ2-1,.,TRBV5-1,TRBD2
TGCAGCGTTGGGGGACCGGTCTCCTACGAGCAGTACTTC,CSVGGPVSYEQYF,TRBJ2-7,once,TRBV29-1,.
TGTGCCAGCAGTTATGACACCAATCAGCCCCAGCATTTT,CASSYDTNQPQHF,TRBJ1-5,.,TRBV6-5,.
TGTGCCAGCAGCGTAGCTTGGGAAGGGCAGCCCCAGCATTTT,CASSVAWEGQPQHF,TRBJ1-5,.,TRBV9,.
TGTGCCAGCAGCTTAAACCCAGTCGGCCAGAGCTCCTACGAGCAGTACTTC,CASSLNPVGQSSYEQYF,TRBJ2-7,.,TRBV11-2,.